These 23 T cell receptor beta chains originate from one sample sequenced in a study of shared clonotypes between healthy human individuals. Profiled with immunoSEQ multiplex PCR; TCRdb holds only in-frame clones, not every one. The profile shows about 1.5 million clones, roughly 95% of them singletons. Sequencing was done on a sample of naive CD4+ T cells sorted from blood. Subset defined: CD45RA+ positively selected. These receptors were collected from a man in his thirties or forties in good health.

The chain combines TRBV28 with TRBJ2-3; a weak D match, TRBD1 (6 bases). V lost 3 bases, J lost 2 bases, and 15 bases lay in between. From germline, CDR1 is MDHEN and CDR2 SYDVKM. This CDR3 is built from 16 residues. CDR3 in DNA: TGTGCCAGCAGTTTTAACAGGGCTGCTAACACAGATACGCAGTATTTT. It translates to CASSFNRAANTDTQYF.

The chain uses TRBV5-6 and TRBJ2-5; 11 nucleotides align to TRBD2. CDR3 size: 15 residues. Germline V gene sequence: CDR1 SGHDT, CDR2 YYEEEE. The junction had 2 bases not matched to a gene; V was cut back by 1 base and J by 3 bases. CDR3 protein: CASSLTSGGKETQYF. As DNA, the CDR3 is TGTGCCAGCAGCTTGACTAGCGGGGGTAAAGAGACCCAGTACTTC.

This rearrangement joins TRBV7-8 to TRBJ2-1; D not resolved. CDR1 is SGHVS and CDR2 is FQNEAQ in the germline V gene. With 2 bases removed from V and 0 bases from J, the gap between germline ends came to 8 bases. The CDR3 covers 15 residues. The CDR3 reads CASSLRESSYNEQFF. CDR3 sequence (DNA): TGTGCCAGCAGCTTAAGAGAGAGCTCCTACAATGAGCAGTTCTTC.

The rearrangement uses TRBV7-3 and TRBJ2-2, with TRBD2 matching over 13 bases. Germline CDR1 SGHTA, CDR2 FQGTGA. This CDR3 has 18 amino acids. Unmatched junction bases numbered 7, after V lost 5 bases and J lost 1 base. CDR3 sequence (DNA): TGTGCCAGCAGCCCACGGACTAGCGGGAGTTGGAACACCGGGGAGCTGTTTTTT. It codes for CASSPRTSGSWNTGELFF. Combining the CDR3 with reference TRBV7-3 and TRBJ2-2 gives the whole variable domain GAGVSQTPSNKVTEKGKYVELRCDPISGHTALYWYRQSLGQGPEFLIYFQGTGAADDSGLPNDRFFAVRPEGSVSTLKIQRTERGDSAVYLCASSPRTSGSWNTGELFFGEGSRLTVL.

This CDR3 is CASELAGAGELFF. CDR3 DNA sequence: TGTGCCTCTGAACTAGCGGGTGCCGGGGAGCTGTTTTTT. The chain is built from TRBV2 and TRBJ2-2, with 9 positions matching TRBD2. V was pared by 11 bases and J by 6 bases, with 7 bases of the junction left unmatched. In germline, CDR1 is SNHLY, CDR2 FYNNEI. The CDR3 has 13 amino acids. Full variable domain (missing parts from reference TRBV2 and TRBJ2-2): EPEVTQTPSHQVTQMGQEVILRCVPISNHLYFYWYRQILGQKVEFLVSFYNNEISEKSEIFDDQFSVERPDGSNFTLKIRSTKLEDSAMYFCASELAGAGELFFGEGSRLTVL.

This chain links TRBV5-1 with TRBJ2-1; TRBD2 agrees at 13 bases. The CDR3 runs to 16 residues. CDR1 is SGHRS, CDR2 YFSETQ, per germline. The V gene end was trimmed by 4 bases and the J gene end by 7 bases; junction bases not matched to a gene: 8. CDR3 sequence reads: CASSRELAGGRNEQFF. The CDR3, as DNA: TGCGCCAGCAGCCGCGAACTAGCGGGAGGGAGAAATGAGCAGTTCTTC. The full variable domain, in which reference TRBV5-1 and TRBJ2-1 provide the parts outside the CDR3, is KAGVTQTPRYLIKTRGQQVTLSCSPISGHRSVSWYQQTPGQGLQFLFEYFSETQRNKGNFPGRFSGRQFSNSRSEMNVSTLELGDSALYLCASSRELAGGRNEQFFGPGTRLTVL.

The chain carries TRBV4-1 and TRBJ2-7; unclear D gene. The CDR3 consists of 13 residues. V lost 1 base, J lost 2 bases, and 6 bases lay in between. Germline V gene data show CDR1 as MGHRA and CDR2 as YSYEKL. The CDR3 protein is CASSQANPYEQYF. DNA for the CDR3: TGCGCCAGCAGCCAAGCGAACCCCTACGAGCAGTACTTC.

The genes are TRBV15 and TRBJ2-7; D unclear. The germline V gene encodes CDR1 LNHNV and CDR2 YYDKDF (reference sequence). The V and J ends lost 0 bases and 7 bases respectively, with 16 bases between them. The CDR3 is 15 residues long. The CDR3 loop reads CATSREAPPQREQYF. The CDR3 nucleotides read TGTGCCACCAGCAGAGAAGCCCCCCCCCAAAGGGAGCAGTACTTC.

The chain's CDR3 is CASSLGQLNMNTEAFF. The CDR3 coding sequence is TGTGCCAGCAGCTTGGGACAGCTGAATATGAACACTGAAGCTTTCTTT. The rearrangement joins TRBV5-4 to TRBJ1-1, with D possibly matching TRBD1 (5 bases). The germline V gene has CDR1 SGHNT and CDR2 YYREEE (reference sequence). The CDR3 covers 16 residues. V lost 0 bases, J lost 0 bases, and 12 bases lay in between.

This sequence joins TRBV6-6 and TRBJ2-1; D not resolved. The V end was cut by 6 bases, the J end by 6 bases, with 12 bases between. This CDR3 is built from 13 residues. Germline CDR1 and CDR2: MNHNY and SVGAGI (reference sequence). The CDR3 protein is CASSLEPRNEQFF. CDR3 in DNA: TGTGCCAGCAGCCTAGAACCTCGCAATGAGCAGTTCTTC.

The chain couples TRBV5-5 to TRBJ2-5; weak D call: TRBD2 (5 bases). The CDR3 is 13 residues long. Trimming cost V 2 bases and J 2 bases, with 7 bases left between them. The V gene's germline CDR1 is SGHKS and CDR2 YYEKEE (reference sequence). The CDR3 loop is CASSFRDQETQYF. CDR3 in DNA: TGTGCCAGCAGCTTCCGGGATCAAGAGACCCAGTACTTC.

The chain couples TRBV19 to TRBJ1-2; D not certain. Looked up from germline, CDR1 is LNHDA and CDR2 is SQIVND (reference sequence). CDR3 length: 13 residues. Trimming pared 3 bases from V and 2 bases from J, leaving 7 bases between. In DNA form, the CDR3 reads TGTGCCAGTAGTATGGGTAACAACTATGGCTACACCTTC. Its translation is CASSMGNNYGYTF. Variable domain in full (rest from reference TRBV19 and TRBJ1-2): DGGITQSPKYLFRKEGQNVTLSCEQNLNHDAMYWYRQDPGQGLRLIYYSQIVNDFQKGDIAEGYSVSREKKESFPLTVTSAQKNPTAFYLCASSMGNNYGYTFGSGTRLTVV.

The V and J genes are TRBV30 and TRBJ2-7, with a weak D call TRBD1 (5 bases). The germline V gene encodes CDR1 GTSNPN and CDR2 SVGIG (reference sequence). The germline V and J ends were trimmed by 0 bases and 2 bases, with 14 bases remaining between them. This CDR3 has 15 residues. CDR3 bases: TGTGCCTGGAGTGTTTCAGGGTTCTACACCTACGAGCAGTACTTC. The encoded protein is CAWSVSGFYTYEQYF.

The chain couples TRBV7-2 to TRBJ2-3; D unclear. Germline loops: CDR1 SGHTA, CDR2 FQGNSA. This CDR3 has 15 residues. Trimming left V 5 bases short and J 2 bases short, with 14 bases between. CDR3 sequence: CASSRLGQTTDTQYF. The CDR3 DNA reads TGTGCCAGCAGCAGACTCGGCCAGACCACAGATACGCAGTATTTT.

The chain joins TRBV18 to TRBJ2-3, with 10 bases that match TRBD2. Trimming cost V 3 bases and J 1 base; bases outside gene matches: 7. From germline, CDR1 is KGHSH and CDR2 LQKENI. The CDR3 runs 17 residues. The CDR3: CASSPPLAGEGTDTQYF. CDR3 coding DNA: TGTGCCAGCTCACCCCCGCTAGCGGGAGAGGGCACAGATACGCAGTATTTT.

The chain recombines TRBV5-1 with TRBJ2-4, with 12 bases that match TRBD1. J was trimmed by 8 bases and V by 4 bases; bases with no gene match: 10. Per the germline V gene, CDR1 is SGHRS and CDR2 is YFSETQ. This CDR3 is built from 16 residues. The CDR3 DNA reads as TGCGCCAGCAGCCCCCAACCGGGACAGGGGGCTGACATTCAGTACTTC. Protein: CASSPQPGQGADIQYF.

The V gene is TRBV7-6, the J gene TRBJ2-5; perhaps TRBD2 as D (5 bases). V lost 3 bases and J 3 bases, leaving 8 bases between the germline ends. Looked up from germline, CDR1 is SGHVS and CDR2 is FNYEAQ. The CDR3 spans 13 residues. This chain's CDR3 is CASSFIGKETQYF. The DNA of the CDR3 is TGTGCCAGCAGCTTTATCGGGAAAGAGACCCAGTACTTC.

This chain joins TRBV2 and TRBJ2-1; D is unresolved. V was cut by 4 bases and J by 12 bases, with 10 bases left in between. The CDR3 consists of 11 residues. Germline CDR1 reads SNHLY; CDR2 reads FYNNEI. The CDR3 coding sequence is TGTGCCAGCAGTGCGACGATAAGGCAGTTCTTC. Amino acids: CASSATIRQFF. Full variable domain (missing parts from reference TRBV2 and TRBJ2-1): EPEVTQTPSHQVTQMGQEVILRCVPISNHLYFYWYRQILGQKVEFLVSFYNNEISEKSEIFDDQFSVERPDGSNFTLKIRSTKLEDSAMYFCASSATIRQFFGPGTRLTVL.

CDR3 sequence: CASGLSAGAQQYF. In DNA form, the CDR3 reads TGTGCTAGTGGTTTGTCCGCAGGGGCACAGCAGTATTTT. This rearrangement joins TRBV12-5 to TRBJ2-3; a weak D match, TRBD1 (6 bases). Between the trimmed V and J ends, which lost 2 bases and 11 bases, there was a span of 14 bases. Germline V CDR1 and CDR2: LGHNT, FRNRAP. CDR3 length equals 13 residues.

A word on this clone: The same CDR3 can be traced to other DNA sequences in this sample. This chain connects TRBV9 to TRBJ2-7, with TRBD2 identical over 11 bases. Looked up from germline, CDR1 is SGDLS and CDR2 is YYNGEE. J lost 4 bases, V lost 0 bases, and 6 bases had no gene match. This CDR3 is 16 amino acids long. In DNA form, the CDR3 reads TGTGCCAGCAGCGTAGCAACTAGCGGGAGATTGTACGAGCAGTACTTC. Amino acid sequence: CASSVATSGRLYEQYF.

This chain joins TRBV27 and TRBJ1-2; D is perhaps TRBD1 (6 bases). CDR3 size: 13 residues. CDR1 is MNHEY, CDR2 SMNVEV, per germline (reference sequence). V gave up 6 bases and J gave up 8 bases, with 16 bases separating them. CDR3 amino acids: CASRGDTLNGYTF. CDR3 nucleotide sequence: TGTGCCAGCAGAGGGGACACCCTAAACGGCTACACCTTC.

Concerning this clone itself: Other DNA variants within this sample encode the same CDR3. The V call is TRBV7-2, the J call TRBJ2-5; D is unresolved. The V gene lost 1 base and the J gene lost 5 bases, with 8 bases spanning the gap. Germline-derived CDR1 and CDR2 are SGHTA and FQGNSA. This CDR3 is 13 amino acids long. The CDR3 protein is CASSLVSGETQYF. CDR3 coding DNA: TGTGCCAGCAGCTTAGTAAGTGGGGAGACCCAGTACTTC.

Regarding this clone: The sample carries other DNA sequences with the same CDR3. This sequence joins TRBV29-1 and TRBJ2-7, with D maybe TRBD2 (6 bases). Trimming pared 4 bases from V and 4 bases from J, leaving 11 bases between. The germline V gene has CDR1 SQVTM and CDR2 ANQGSEA. CDR3 size: 12 residues. As DNA, the CDR3 is TGCAGCGTTGGAACGGGAGTTTACGAGCAGTACTTC. Its protein product is CSVGTGVYEQYF.